This paragraph covers one T cell receptor (beta chain) sequence. Its antigen remains unknown. Template switching introduced a universal primer site, and the cDNA bore unique molecular identifiers. TCRdb analysed the 5' RACE reads with MiXCR anew, one entry per CDR3 protein. Seen here are 460,000 or so distinct CDR3 sequences, 12% to 15% observed once, and the top ten hold approximately 0.52%. These data originate in a study of identical twins. General study points: Excess twin sharing in beta out-of-frame sequences was weaker.

Germline loops: CDR1 LNHNV, CDR2 YYDKDF (reference sequence). Trimming removed 4 bases from V and 3 bases from J, with 12 bases in between. The CDR3 runs 14 residues. The same data also went into a second study, on yellow fever vaccine responses in identical twins.

Sample: CD4+ T cells sorted from blood. This TCR was sampled from a young woman in good health. This sequence joins TRBV15 and TRBJ1-1; D not resolved. CDR3 residues: CATSMRVWDTEAFF. The CDR3 nucleotides are TGTGCCACCAGCATGAGGGTTTGGGACACTGAAGCTTTCTTT.